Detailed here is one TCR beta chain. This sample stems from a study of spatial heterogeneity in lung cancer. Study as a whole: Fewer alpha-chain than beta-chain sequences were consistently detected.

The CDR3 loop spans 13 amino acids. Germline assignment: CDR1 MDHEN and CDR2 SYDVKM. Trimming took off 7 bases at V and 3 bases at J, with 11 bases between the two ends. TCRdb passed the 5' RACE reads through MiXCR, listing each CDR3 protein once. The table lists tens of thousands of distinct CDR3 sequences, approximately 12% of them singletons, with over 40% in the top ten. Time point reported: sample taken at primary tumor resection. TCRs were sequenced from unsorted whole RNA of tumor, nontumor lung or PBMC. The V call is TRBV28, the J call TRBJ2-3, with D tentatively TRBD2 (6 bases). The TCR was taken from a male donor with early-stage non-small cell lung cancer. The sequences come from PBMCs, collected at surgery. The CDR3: CASISGDTDTQYF. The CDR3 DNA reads TGTGCCAGCATCTCGGGGGATACAGATACGCAGTATTTT.